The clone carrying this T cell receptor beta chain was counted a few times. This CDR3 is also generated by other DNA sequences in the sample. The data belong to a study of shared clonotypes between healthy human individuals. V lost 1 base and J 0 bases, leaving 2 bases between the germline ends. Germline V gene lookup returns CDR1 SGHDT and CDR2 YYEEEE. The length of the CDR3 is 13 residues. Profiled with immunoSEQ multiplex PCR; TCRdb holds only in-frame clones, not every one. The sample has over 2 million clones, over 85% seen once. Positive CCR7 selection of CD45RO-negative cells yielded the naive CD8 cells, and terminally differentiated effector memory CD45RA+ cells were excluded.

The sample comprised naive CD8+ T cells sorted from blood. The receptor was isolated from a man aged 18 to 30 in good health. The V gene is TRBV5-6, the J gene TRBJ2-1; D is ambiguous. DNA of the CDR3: TGTGCCAGCAGCTTGAGCTCCTACAATGAGCAGTTCTTC. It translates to CASSLSSYNEQFF.